These 23 T cell receptor beta chains share one sample of origin, sequenced in a study of blood T cell repertoires in COVID-19. The method was immunoSEQ multiplex PCR; TCRdb's version includes in-frame clones alone and lacks a portion of them. This sample has about 300,000 clones, with approximately 88% found just once. Sequenced: peripheral blood. These receptors came from a human donor with COVID-19, enrolled during active disease. The donor label of this sample is uncertain.

The rearrangement joins TRBV28 to TRBJ2-1; TRBD2 matches 8 bases. V lost 3 bases, J lost 1 base, and 20 bases stayed unmatched. Germline CDR1 MDHEN, CDR2 SYDVKM. The CDR3 is 21 amino acids. CDR3 nucleotide sequence: TGTGCCAGCAGTTTTCTGGTACCTAAAAGCCGCGCGGGAGGTTCCTACAATGAGCAGTTCTTC. This gives the protein CASSFLVPKSRAGGSYNEQFF.

This clone was counted a few times. The chain is built from TRBV29-1 and TRBJ1-6; 10 bases fit TRBD1. The CDR3 is 13 amino acids. Germline lookup yields CDR1 SQVTM and CDR2 ANQGSEA. J lost 8 bases, V lost 8 bases, and 6 bases had no gene match. The CDR3 here is CSPPGTGDSPLHF. CDR3 DNA sequence: TGCAGCCCACCCGGGACAGGGGATTCACCCCTCCACTTT.

The chain employs TRBV27 and TRBJ2-7, with 8 bases identical to TRBD1. Looked up from germline, CDR1 is MNHEY and CDR2 is SMNVEV (reference sequence). V shed 6 bases and J 1 base; nucleotides not matched to a gene: 2. CDR3 size: 13 residues. CDR3 protein: CASSGQGSYEQYF. The CDR3 coding sequence is TGTGCCAGCAGCGGACAGGGTTCCTACGAGCAGTACTTC.

The chain employs TRBV28 and TRBJ1-5; D remains unclear. In germline, CDR1 is MDHEN, CDR2 SYDVKM. This CDR3 has 13 amino acids. Trimming took off 6 bases at V and 6 bases at J, with 12 bases between the two ends. CDR3 in amino acids: CASRVRGFQPQHF. For the CDR3, the DNA is TGTGCCAGCAGAGTACGCGGATTTCAGCCCCAGCATTTT.

This rearrangement joins TRBV7-2 to TRBJ2-7; tentatively, D is TRBD1 (6 bases). V shed 5 bases and J shed 5 bases, with 25 bases lying between them. Germline-derived CDR1 and CDR2 are SGHTA and FQGNSA. The CDR3 has 17 amino acids. The CDR3 is CASSPSHRVHRANEQYF. DNA of the CDR3: TGTGCCAGCAGCCCTTCCCACAGGGTTCACCGGGCGAACGAGCAGTACTTC.

This clone was counted a single time. This chain uses TRBV4-2 with TRBJ1-1; tentative D call: TRBD1 (6 bases). V lost 0 bases to trimming and J lost 5 bases, with 10 bases between them. CDR1 and CDR2 (germline): LGHNA, YNFKEQ. The length of the CDR3 is 14 residues. DNA for the CDR3: TGTGCCAGCAGCCAAGACAGGGGCGGTACTGAAGCTTTCTTT. This sequence encodes CASSQDRGGTEAFF.

The V and J genes are TRBV6-5 and TRBJ2-3; 10 bases match TRBD2. This CDR3 region has 14 residues. The germline V gene has CDR1 MNHEY and CDR2 SVGAGI. The V segment lost 6 bases and the J segment 3 bases; nucleotides outside the gene matches: 3. The CDR3 loop is CASRISGGTDTQYF. In nucleotides, the CDR3 is TGTGCCAGCAGAATTAGCGGGGGGACAGATACGCAGTATTTT.

The chain recombines TRBV3-1 (or the pseudogene TRBV3-2) with TRBJ1-5; D not resolved. Germline lookup yields CDR1 LGHDT and CDR2 YNNKEL (reference sequence). The CDR3 loop spans 15 amino acids. V was shortened by 5 bases and J by 0 bases, with 11 bases between the two germline ends. This CDR3 is CASSWSRGSNQPQHF. CDR3 in DNA: TGTGCCAGCAGCTGGTCCCGCGGTAGCAATCAGCCCCAGCATTTT.

V is TRBV28 and J is TRBJ1-2, with D possibly being TRBD1 (5 bases). Trimming pared 6 bases from V and 8 bases from J, leaving 22 bases between. Germline V gene data show CDR1 as MDHEN and CDR2 as SYDVKM. This CDR3 has 15 residues. CDR3 in amino acids: CASSRGAQGEWGYTF. The DNA for the CDR3 is TGTGCCAGCAGCCGCGGGGCGCAGGGTGAGTGGGGCTACACCTTC.

The gene calls are TRBV30 and TRBJ2-5, with D possibly matching TRBD1 (7 bases). The germline gives CDR1 GTSNPN, CDR2 SVGIG (reference sequence). The CDR3 loop spans 12 amino acids. V was trimmed by 1 base and J by 5 bases, leaving 8 bases between them. The CDR3 protein is CAWSAGGETQYF. CDR3 coding DNA: TGTGCCTGGAGTGCAGGGGGGGAGACCCAGTACTTC.

The chain links TRBV7-3 to TRBJ1-2, with D possibly matching TRBD1 (5 bases). This CDR3 contains 14 residues. V lost 0 bases to trimming and J lost 7 bases, with 12 bases between them. CDR1 and CDR2 from the germline V gene are SGHTA and FQGTGA. CDR3 region: CASSLTRNGGGYTF. CDR3 coding DNA: TGTGCCAGCAGCTTAACCCGAAACGGGGGTGGCTACACCTTC.

The chain employs TRBV4-1 and TRBJ2-5, with 9 bases fitting TRBD1. This CDR3 spans 16 amino acids. Germline trimming cut 4 bases from V and 5 bases from J; bases unmatched to any gene: 11. Germline V gene data show CDR1 as MGHRA and CDR2 as YSYEKL. The CDR3 DNA is TGCGCCAGCAGCCCAATGACAGGGGGTAGTAGGGAGACCCAGTACTTC. Its translation is CASSPMTGGSRETQYF.

V usage is TRBV5-1 and J usage is TRBJ2-7, with TRBD1 matching 10 bases. CDR1 SGHRS and CDR2 YFSETQ come from the germline V gene. The trim removed 7 bases at V and 5 bases at J, leaving 15 bases unmatched. The CDR3 is 16 residues long. The CDR3 here is CASSPRPGQGSHEQYF. The CDR3 bases are TGCGCCAGCTCCCCACGCCCGGGACAGGGGAGCCACGAGCAGTACTTC.

The chain is built from TRBV25-1 and TRBJ1-5; 8 nucleotides line up with TRBD1. The V gene end was trimmed by 6 bases and the J gene end by 1 base; junction bases not matched to a gene: 5. Germline assignment: CDR1 MGHDK and CDR2 SYGVNS. This CDR3 is built from 15 residues. The CDR3 here is CASRSGGESNQPQHF. As DNA, the CDR3 is TGTGCCAGCAGGTCAGGGGGCGAAAGCAATCAGCCCCAGCATTTT.

CDR3 nucleotides: TGTGCCAGCAGGACCTCTGGCGGGGGCTCCTACAATGAGCAGTTCTTC. Encoded protein: CASRTSGGGSYNEQFF. This chain connects TRBV27 to TRBJ2-1; 7 bases match TRBD2. CDR1 is MNHEY, CDR2 SMNVEV, per germline (reference sequence). V trimming: 6 bases; J trimming: 0 bases; junction bases outside the gene matches: 8. This CDR3 is 16 amino acids long.

The genes are TRBV19 and TRBJ1-5; D possibly corresponds to TRBD1 (5 bases). The CDR3 consists of 14 residues. V lost 4 bases, J lost 9 bases, and 16 bases lay in between. The germline V gene encodes CDR1 LNHDA and CDR2 SQIVND (reference sequence). The CDR3 nucleotides read TGTGCCAGTAGTACTCGACAGCCTTTAGGGCCCCAGCATTTT. This translates into CASSTRQPLGPQHF.

This CDR3 reads CASSPQTRHNEQFF. The DNA of the CDR3 is TGTGCCAGCAGCCCTCAGACTAGACACAATGAGCAGTTCTTC. The rearrangement links TRBV7-2 to TRBJ2-1, with a possible D match to TRBD2 (6 bases). Germline CDR1 reads SGHTA; CDR2 reads FQGNSA. V lost 5 bases to trimming and J lost 5 bases, with 13 bases between them. The CDR3 consists of 14 residues.

V usage is TRBV11-2 and J usage is TRBJ2-5; TRBD2 might be the D (7 bases). The germline V and J ends were trimmed by 2 bases and 5 bases, with 15 bases remaining between them. This CDR3 contains 15 residues. Germline values: CDR1 SGHAT, CDR2 FQNNGV. CDR3 amino acids: CASSLTGLGGETQYF. In nucleotides, the CDR3 is TGTGCCAGCAGCTTAACAGGACTAGGGGGGGAGACCCAGTACTTC.

CDR3 residues: CASSFGSGRGVTGELFF. CDR3 nucleotides: TGTGCCAGCAGCTTCGGTAGCGGGAGGGGAGTGACCGGGGAGCTGTTTTTT. The chain carries TRBV11-2 and TRBJ2-2, with 11 bases aligning to TRBD2. CDR1 is SGHAT, CDR2 FQNNGV, per germline. J gave up 5 bases and V 3 bases, and 8 bases lay outside the gene matches. The CDR3 covers 17 residues.

This clone was observed a single time. This chain links TRBV9 with TRBJ2-1; 9 bases align to TRBD1. J gave up 3 bases and V 4 bases, and 5 bases lay outside the gene matches. Germline-derived CDR1 and CDR2 are SGDLS and YYNGEE. This CDR3 spans 15 amino acids. CDR3 loop: CASSLGQGNYNEQFF. The DNA of the CDR3 is TGTGCCAGCAGCTTAGGACAGGGGAACTACAATGAGCAGTTCTTC.

The chain couples TRBV7-3 to TRBJ2-3; TRBD1 matches at 10 bases. Germline V gene data show CDR1 as SGHTA and CDR2 as FQGTGA. The CDR3 is 16 amino acids. J was trimmed by 2 bases and V by 2 bases; bases with no gene match: 4. CDR3 sequence reads: CASSLRQGAVTDTQYF. In DNA, the CDR3 is TGTGCCAGCAGCTTACGACAGGGGGCGGTCACAGATACGCAGTATTTT. The entire variable domain, with the rest obtained from reference TRBV7-3 and TRBJ2-3, is as follows: GAGVSQTPSNKVTEKGKYVELRCDPISGHTALYWYRQSLGQGPEFLIYFQGTGAADDSGLPNDRFFAVRPEGSVSTLKIQRTERGDSAVYLCASSLRQGAVTDTQYFGPGTRLTVL.

In its sample, this clone was seen once. J is TRBJ2-1 and V is TRBV29-1; 10 bases align to TRBD2. CDR3 length equals 15 residues. Unmatched junction bases numbered 6, after V lost 7 bases and J lost 0 bases. Germline CDR1 reads SQVTM; CDR2 reads ANQGSEA. CDR3 residues: CSAWTSGSSYNEQFF. Written as DNA, the CDR3 is TGCAGCGCCTGGACTAGCGGAAGCTCCTACAATGAGCAGTTCTTC.

The chain links TRBV19 to TRBJ1-2; the D gene is possibly TRBD1 (6 bases). V was cut by 7 bases and J by 4 bases, with 19 bases left in between. Germline CDR1 reads LNHDA; CDR2 reads SQIVND (reference sequence). The CDR3 has 15 residues. CDR3 bases: TGTGCCAGTACCGTTGGACAGCAGCCTCGCTATGGCTACACCTTC. Amino acids: CASTVGQQPRYGYTF.